The source of this T cell receptor beta chain is a study of OX40 agonist ivuxolimab in advanced cancers. Findings and caveats of the study: The mean number of expanded clones was higher in CD8+ T cells than in CD4+. Partial responders at 0.1-3.0 mg/kg had among the lowest clonal expansion.

Patients were ineligible given autoimmune disease history or systemic immunosuppression. This CDR3 is 10 amino acids long. V lost 3 bases and J 8 bases, leaving 2 bases between the germline ends. Germline-derived CDR1 and CDR2 are SEHNR and FQNEAQ (reference sequence). As regards this clone: Antigen: not known.

TCRdb keeps only in-frame clones here, not all; method: immunoSEQ multiplex PCR. This table has about 48,000 clones, over 75% appearing once. The chain uses TRBV7-9 and TRBJ2-1; D is uncertain. The sequencing used CD4+ or CD8+ T cells sorted from blood, collected in a trial of the OX40 agonist ivuxolimab. This receptor was obtained from an adult with an advanced solid tumor such as melanoma, head and neck, liver or kidney cancer. CDR3 in amino acids: CASSFDEQFF. In DNA, the CDR3 is TGTGCCAGCAGCTTTGATGAGCAGTTCTTC. The variable domain in full, with the rest retrieved from reference TRBV7-9 and TRBJ2-1, is DTGVSQNPRHKITKRGQNVTFRCDPISEHNRLYWYRQTLGQGPEFLTYFQNEAQLEKSRLLSDRFSAERPKGSFSTLEIQRTEQGDSAMYLCASSFDEQFFGPGTRLTVL.